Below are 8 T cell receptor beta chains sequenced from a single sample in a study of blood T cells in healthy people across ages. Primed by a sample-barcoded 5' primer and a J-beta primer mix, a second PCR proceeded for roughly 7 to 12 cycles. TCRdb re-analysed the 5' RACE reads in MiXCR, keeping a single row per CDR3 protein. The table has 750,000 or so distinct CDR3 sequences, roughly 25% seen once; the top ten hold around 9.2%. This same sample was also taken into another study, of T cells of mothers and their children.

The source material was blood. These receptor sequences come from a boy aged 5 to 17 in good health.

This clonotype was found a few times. The chain's CDR3 is CSASRGDSNQPQHF. Written as DNA, the CDR3 is TGCAGTGCTAGTCGAGGTGATAGCAATCAGCCCCAGCATTTT. The chain recombines TRBV20-1 with TRBJ1-5, with D unclear. Germline assignment: CDR1 DFQATT and CDR2 SNEGSKA (reference sequence). The CDR3 runs to 14 residues. V shed 3 bases and J shed 0 bases, with 9 bases lying between them.

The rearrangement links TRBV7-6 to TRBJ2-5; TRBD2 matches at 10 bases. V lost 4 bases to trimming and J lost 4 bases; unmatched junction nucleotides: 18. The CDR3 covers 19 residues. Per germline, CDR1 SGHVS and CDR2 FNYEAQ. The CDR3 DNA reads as TGTGCCAGCAGCTGGGAAGCCGGGACTAGCGAGAAGGATAGAGAGACCCAGTACTTC. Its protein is CASSWEAGTSEKDRETQYF.

CDR3 sequence: CSARDQDRGYGYTF. CDR3 bases: TGCAGTGCTAGAGACCAAGACAGGGGCTATGGCTACACCTTC. The V and J genes are TRBV20-1 and TRBJ1-2; 8 nucleotides match TRBD1. With V trimmed by 0 bases and J by 4 bases, 4 bases remained unmatched. There are 14 residues in the CDR3. The germline V gene has CDR1 DFQATT and CDR2 SNEGSKA (reference sequence).

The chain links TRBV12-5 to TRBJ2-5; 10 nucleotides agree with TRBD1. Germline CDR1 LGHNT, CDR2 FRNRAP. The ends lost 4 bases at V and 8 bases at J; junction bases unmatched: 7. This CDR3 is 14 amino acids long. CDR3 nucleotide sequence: TGTGCTAGTGGTTCGACAGGGGGCGTAGGAACCCAGTACTTC. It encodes CASGSTGGVGTQYF.

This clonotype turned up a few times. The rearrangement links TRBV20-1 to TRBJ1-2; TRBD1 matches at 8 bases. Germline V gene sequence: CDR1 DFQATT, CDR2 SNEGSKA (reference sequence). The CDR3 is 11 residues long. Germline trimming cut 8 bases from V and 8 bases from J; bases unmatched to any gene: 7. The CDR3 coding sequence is TGCAGTCTACGGACAGGGAGCGGCTACACCTTC. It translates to CSLRTGSGYTF.

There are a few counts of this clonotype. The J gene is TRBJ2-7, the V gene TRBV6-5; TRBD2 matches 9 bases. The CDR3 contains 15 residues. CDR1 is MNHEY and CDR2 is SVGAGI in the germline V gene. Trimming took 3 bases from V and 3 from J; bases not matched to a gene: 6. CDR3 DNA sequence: TGTGCCAGCAGTTATCGGCTAGCGGGACACTACGAGCAGTACTTC. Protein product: CASSYRLAGHYEQYF.

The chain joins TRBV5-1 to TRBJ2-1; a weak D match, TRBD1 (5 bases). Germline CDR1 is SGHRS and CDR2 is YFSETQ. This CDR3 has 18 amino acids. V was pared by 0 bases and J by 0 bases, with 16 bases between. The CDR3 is CASSLASTGISSYNEQFF. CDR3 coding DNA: TGCGCCAGCAGCTTGGCCTCAACAGGTATAAGCTCCTACAATGAGCAGTTCTTC.

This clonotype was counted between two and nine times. CDR3 in amino acids: CSVPFRGTPYHTF. The CDR3 DNA follows: TGCAGCGTCCCATTCCGGGGGACACCATATCACACCTTC. J is TRBJ1-2 and V is TRBV29-1, with D possibly being TRBD1 (6 bases). The V gene lost 6 bases and the J gene lost 12 bases, with 23 bases spanning the gap. Germline V gene data show CDR1 as SQVTM and CDR2 as ANQGSEA. The CDR3 consists of 13 residues.